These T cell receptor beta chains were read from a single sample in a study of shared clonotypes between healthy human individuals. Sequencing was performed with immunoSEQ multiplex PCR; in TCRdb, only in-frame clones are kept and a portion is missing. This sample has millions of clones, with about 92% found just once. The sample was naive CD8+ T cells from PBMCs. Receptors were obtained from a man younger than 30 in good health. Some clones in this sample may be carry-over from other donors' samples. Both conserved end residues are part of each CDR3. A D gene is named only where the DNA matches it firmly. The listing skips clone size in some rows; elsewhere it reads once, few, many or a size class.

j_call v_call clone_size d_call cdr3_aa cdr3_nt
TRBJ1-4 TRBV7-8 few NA CASSLDRVAEKLFF TGTGCCAGCAGCTTAGATAGGGTGGCTGAAAAACTGTTTTTT
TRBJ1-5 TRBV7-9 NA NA CASSLETANNQPQHF TGTGCCAGCAGCTTAGAGACAGCAAATAATCAGCCCCAGCATTTT
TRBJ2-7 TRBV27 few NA CASSLGGEQYF TGTGCCAGCAGTTTAGGGGGCGAGCAGTACTTC
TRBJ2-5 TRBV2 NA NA CASSAGSPPNANF TGTGCCAGCAGTGCCGGCTCGCCTCCAAATGCAAACTTC
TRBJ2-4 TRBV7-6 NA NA CASSLTAETYQNIQYF TGTGCCAGCAGCCTAACGGCGGAGACCTATCAAAACATTCAGTACTTC
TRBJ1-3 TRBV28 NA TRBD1 CASSPLMGQRNTIYF TGTGCCAGCAGTCCCCTGATGGGACAGCGAAACACCATATATTTT
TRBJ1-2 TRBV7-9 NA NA CASRAGTEYGYTF TGTGCCAGCAGAGCCGGGACTGAATATGGCTACACCTTC
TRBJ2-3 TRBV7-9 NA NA CASRHPGDTQYF TGTGCCAGCCGACACCCGGGAGATACGCAGTATTTT
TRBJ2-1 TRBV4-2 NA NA CASSQGPGLSSNEQFF TGTGCCAGCAGCCAAGGTCCCGGACTTAGCAGCAATGAGCAGTTCTTC
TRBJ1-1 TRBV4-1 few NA CASSQVYGRNTEAFF TGCGCCAGCAGCCAAGTATACGGCAGGAACACTGAAGCTTTCTTT
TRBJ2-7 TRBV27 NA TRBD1 CASSSGDSLTYEQYF TGTGCCAGCAGTTCTGGGGACAGTCTGACCTACGAGCAGTACTTC
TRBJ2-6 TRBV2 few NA CASIGKRAISGANVLTF TGTGCCAGCATCGGTAAGAGAGCTATCTCTGGGGCCAACGTCCTGACTTTC
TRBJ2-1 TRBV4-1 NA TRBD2 CASSPVSGSSYNEQFF TGCGCCAGCAGCCCAGTTAGCGGGAGCTCCTACAATGAGCAGTTCTTC
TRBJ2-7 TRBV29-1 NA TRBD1 CSVSTGPYEQYF TGCAGCGTCTCGACAGGGCCTTACGAGCAGTACTTC
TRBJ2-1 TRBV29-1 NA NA CSVAVYNEQFF TGCAGCGTTGCCGTCTACAATGAGCAGTTCTTC
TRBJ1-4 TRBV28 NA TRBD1 CASNKRDRSNEKLFF TGTGCCAGCAATAAACGGGACAGATCCAATGAAAAACTGTTTTTT
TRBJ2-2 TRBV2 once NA CASSESLYTGELFF TGTGCCAGCAGTGAAAGCCTATACACCGGGGAGCTGTTTTTT
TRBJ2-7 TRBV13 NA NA CASSGRLGVGYEQYF TGTGCCAGCAGCGGACGACTAGGGGTAGGGTACGAGCAGTACTTC
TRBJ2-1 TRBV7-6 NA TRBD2 CASSFLAGLGLSSYNEQFF TGTGCCAGCAGCTTCTTAGCGGGGTTAGGCCTGAGCTCCTACAATGAGCAGTTCTTC
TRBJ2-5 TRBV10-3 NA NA CAISDGTAETQYF TGTGCCATCAGTGATGGGACGGCAGAGACCCAGTACTTC
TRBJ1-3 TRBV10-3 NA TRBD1 CAIREQGFGTGNTIYF TGTGCCATCAGGGAACAGGGGTTTGGAACTGGAAACACCATATATTTT
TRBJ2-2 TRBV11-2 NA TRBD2 CASSFFGRPGELFF TGTGCCAGCAGCTTCTTCGGGAGGCCCGGGGAGCTGTTTTTT
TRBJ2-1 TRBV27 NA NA CASSRTRSNEQFF TGTGCCAGCAGTCGAACTAGAAGCAATGAGCAGTTCTTC
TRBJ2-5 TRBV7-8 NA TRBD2 CASSSGLAGVAETQYF TGTGCCAGCAGCTCCGGACTAGCGGGAGTAGCAGAGACCCAGTACTTC
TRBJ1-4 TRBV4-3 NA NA CASSQVFWGEEKLFF TGCGCCAGCAGCCAAGTGTTTTGGGGAGAAGAAAAACTGTTTTTT
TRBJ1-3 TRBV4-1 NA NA CASSQVTTGNTIYF TGCGCCAGCAGCCAAGTCACAACTGGAAACACCATATATTTT
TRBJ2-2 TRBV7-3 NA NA CASSLSLSRGTGELFF TGTGCCAGCAGCTTATCACTTTCCAGAGGCACCGGGGAGCTGTTTTTT
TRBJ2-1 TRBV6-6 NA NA CATHNVRQFF TGTGCCACTCATAATGTTCGGCAGTTCTTC
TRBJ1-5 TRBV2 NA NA CASSDFFGEGPQHF TGTGCCAGCAGTGATTTTTTCGGGGAAGGGCCCCAGCATTTT
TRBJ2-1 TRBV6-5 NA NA CASSPSRGIDNEQFF TGTGCCAGCAGCCCCTCGAGGGGAATCGACAATGAGCAGTTCTTC
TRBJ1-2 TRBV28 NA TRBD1 CASSPGQGGGYTF TGTGCCAGCAGTCCAGGACAGGGGGGTGGCTACACCTTC
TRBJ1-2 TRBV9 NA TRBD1 CASSVGSGAGGNNYGYTF TGTGCCAGCAGCGTAGGAAGTGGGGCAGGGGGGAACAACTATGGCTACACCTTC
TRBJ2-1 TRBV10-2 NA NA CASSDGARASYNEQFF TGCGCCAGCAGTGATGGAGCCCGAGCCTCCTACAATGAGCAGTTCTTC
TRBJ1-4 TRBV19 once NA CASSILAATNEKLFF TGTGCCAGTAGTATCCTGGCGGCAACTAATGAAAAACTGTTTTTT
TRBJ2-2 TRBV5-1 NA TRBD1 CASSTRTGENTGELFF TGCGCCAGCAGCACCAGGACAGGGGAGAACACCGGGGAGCTGTTTTTT
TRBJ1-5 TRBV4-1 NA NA CASSQVGGVGSNQPQHF TGCGCCAGCAGCCAAGTGGGAGGTGTTGGTAGCAATCAGCCCCAGCATTTT
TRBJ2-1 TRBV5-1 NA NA CASSGRTKPYNEQFF TGCGCCAGCAGCGGGAGGACTAAACCTTACAATGAGCAGTTCTTC
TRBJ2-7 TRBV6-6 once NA CASSYSPGLDEQYF TGTGCCAGCAGTTACTCTCCAGGGCTCGACGAGCAGTACTTC
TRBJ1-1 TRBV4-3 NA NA CASSQGRGMNTEAFF TGCGCCAGCAGCCAAGGGAGAGGGATGAACACTGAAGCTTTCTTT
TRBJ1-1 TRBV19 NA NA CAGGGEAFF TGTGCCGGGGGCGGTGAAGCTTTCTTT